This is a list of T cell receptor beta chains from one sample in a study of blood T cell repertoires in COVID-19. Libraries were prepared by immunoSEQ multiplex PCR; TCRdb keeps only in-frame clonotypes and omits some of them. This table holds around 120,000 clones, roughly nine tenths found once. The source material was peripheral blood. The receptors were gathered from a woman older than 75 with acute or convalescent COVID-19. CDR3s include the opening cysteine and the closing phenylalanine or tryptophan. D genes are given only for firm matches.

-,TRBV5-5,CASSWGDGSGNTIYF
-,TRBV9,CASSVAGGNTGELFF
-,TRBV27,CASSPGTAGNQPQHF
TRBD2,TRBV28,CASIPGFGLAGGGVTGELFF
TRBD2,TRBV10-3,CATAPFTSGGREETQYF
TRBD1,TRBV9,CASSGQGNTGELFF
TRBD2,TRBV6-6,CASSLLPGTSGGPGVETQYF
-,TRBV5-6,CASTRDLYGYTF
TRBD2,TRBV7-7,CASSSPNGLAEETQYF
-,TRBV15,CATASGAFMNTEAFF
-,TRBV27,CASSFRAGNTIYF
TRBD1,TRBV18,CASSPLGTVNQPQHF
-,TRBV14,CASSQEGRVSLTF
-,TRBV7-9,CASSFRVPEAFF
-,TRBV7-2,CASSPGLPGELFF
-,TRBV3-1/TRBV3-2,CASSPRKGGREKLFF
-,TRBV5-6,CASSFRQSYNSPLHF
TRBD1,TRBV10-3,CAISDGTVPSGYTF
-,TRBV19,CASSTGLRQPQHF
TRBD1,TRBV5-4,CASSLGQGYQETQYF
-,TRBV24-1,CATSDFRGGNEQFF
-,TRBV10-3,CAVKQGDFTEAFF
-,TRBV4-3,CASSQDSGGGYTF
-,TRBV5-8,CASSLPGFEAQPQHF
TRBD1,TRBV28,CASSFPLGQGSGYTF
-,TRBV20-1,CSASPHAIDTEAFF
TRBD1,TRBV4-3,CASSLLTGGSGNTIYF
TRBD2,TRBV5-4,CASSPQGRGENEQYF
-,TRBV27,CASNPGGASPLHF
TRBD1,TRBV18,CASSRTGGFYEQYF
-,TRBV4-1,CASRPRGGYSPLHF
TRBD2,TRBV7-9,CASSRTSADSDTQYF
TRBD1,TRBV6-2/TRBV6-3,CASSPDRNYGYTF
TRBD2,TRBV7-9,CASSSRTSGGSGSNEQFF
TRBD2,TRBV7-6,CASSSLAGVTDTQYF
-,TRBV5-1,CASSLGLSNTGELFF
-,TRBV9,CASSVLEVPAIATGNTIYF
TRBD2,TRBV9,CASSVALAPQETQYF
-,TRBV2,CASSRDYNSPLHF
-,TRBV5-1,CASSLVPGGQETQYF
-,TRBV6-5,CASSYPGTTGELFF
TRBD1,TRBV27,CATGQGPPLEQYF
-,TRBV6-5,CASTQGIVNTEAFF
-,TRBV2,CAARDNNEKLFF
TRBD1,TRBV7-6,CASSYGQEKDTGELFF
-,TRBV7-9,CASSLASGLANTEAFF
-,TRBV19,CASSIEYRLAAYEQYF
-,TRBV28,CASSLRVSSYEQYF
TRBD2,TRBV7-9,CASSLLTLAASYEQYF
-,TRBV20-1,CSARLVYEQYF
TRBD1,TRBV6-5,CASTLRGLGYGYTF
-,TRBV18,CASSPQGAYEQYF
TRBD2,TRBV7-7,CASSYQAGSYNEQFF
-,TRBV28,CASSQQRGEAFF
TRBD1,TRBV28,CASSSGQGRERGEAFF